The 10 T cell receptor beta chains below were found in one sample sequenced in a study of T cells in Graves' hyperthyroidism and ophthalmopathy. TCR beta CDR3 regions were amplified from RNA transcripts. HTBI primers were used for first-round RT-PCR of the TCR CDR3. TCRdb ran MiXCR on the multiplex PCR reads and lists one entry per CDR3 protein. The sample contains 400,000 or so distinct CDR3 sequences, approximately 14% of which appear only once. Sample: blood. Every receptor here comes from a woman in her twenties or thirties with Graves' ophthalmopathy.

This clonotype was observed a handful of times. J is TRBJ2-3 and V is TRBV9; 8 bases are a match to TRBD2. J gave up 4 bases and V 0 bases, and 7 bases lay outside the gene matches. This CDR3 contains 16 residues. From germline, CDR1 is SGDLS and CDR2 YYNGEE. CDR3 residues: CASSVGDSGVPDTQYF. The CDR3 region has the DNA TGTGCCAGCAGCGTAGGCGATAGCGGGGTTCCAGATACGCAGTATTTT.

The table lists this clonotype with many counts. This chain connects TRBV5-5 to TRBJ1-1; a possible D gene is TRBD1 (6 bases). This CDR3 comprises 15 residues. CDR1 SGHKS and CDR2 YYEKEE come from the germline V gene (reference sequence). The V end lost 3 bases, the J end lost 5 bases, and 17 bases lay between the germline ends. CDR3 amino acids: CASSSGGGSGTEAFF. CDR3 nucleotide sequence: TGTGCCAGCAGCTCGGGGGGGGGCTCGGGGACTGAAGCTTTCTTT.

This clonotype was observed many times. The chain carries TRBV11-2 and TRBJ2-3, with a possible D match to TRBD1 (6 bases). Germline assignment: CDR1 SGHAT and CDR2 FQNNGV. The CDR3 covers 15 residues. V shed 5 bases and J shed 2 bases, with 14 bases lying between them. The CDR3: CASSRSDSTTDTQYF. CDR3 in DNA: TGTGCCAGCAGCCGGTCGGACAGTACCACAGATACGCAGTATTTT.

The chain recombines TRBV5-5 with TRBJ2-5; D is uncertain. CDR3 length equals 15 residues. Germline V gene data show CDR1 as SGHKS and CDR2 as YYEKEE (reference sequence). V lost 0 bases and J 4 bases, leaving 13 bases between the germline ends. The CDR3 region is CASSLALADRETQYF. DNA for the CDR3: TGTGCCAGCAGCTTGGCCCTGGCAGACCGAGAGACCCAGTACTTC.

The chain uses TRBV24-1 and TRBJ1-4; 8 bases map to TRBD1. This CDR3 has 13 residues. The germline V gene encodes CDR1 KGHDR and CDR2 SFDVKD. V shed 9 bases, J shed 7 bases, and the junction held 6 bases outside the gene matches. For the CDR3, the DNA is TGTGCCACCTCCGGGACAGGTAGTGAAAAACTGTTTTTT. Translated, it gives CATSGTGSEKLFF.

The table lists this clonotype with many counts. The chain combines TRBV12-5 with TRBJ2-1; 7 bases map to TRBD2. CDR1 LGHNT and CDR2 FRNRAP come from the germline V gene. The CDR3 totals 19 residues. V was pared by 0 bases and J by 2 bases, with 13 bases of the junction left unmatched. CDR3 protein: CASGLVPLLASGAYNEQFF. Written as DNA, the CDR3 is TGTGCTAGTGGTTTGGTTCCTTTACTAGCGTCCGGGGCCTACAATGAGCAGTTCTTC. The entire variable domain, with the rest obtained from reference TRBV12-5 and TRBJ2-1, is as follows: DARVTQTPRHKVTEMGQEVTMRCQPILGHNTVFWYRQTMMQGLELLAYFRNRAPLDDSGMPKDRFSAEMPDATLATLKIQPSEPRDSAVYFCASGLVPLLASGAYNEQFFGPGTRLTVL.

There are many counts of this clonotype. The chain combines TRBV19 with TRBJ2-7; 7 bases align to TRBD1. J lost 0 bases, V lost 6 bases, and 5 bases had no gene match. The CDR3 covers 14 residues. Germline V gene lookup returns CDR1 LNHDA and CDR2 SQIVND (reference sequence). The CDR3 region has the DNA TGTGCCAGTAGCACGACAGGGAGCTCCTACGAGCAGTACTTC. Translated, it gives CASSTTGSSYEQYF.

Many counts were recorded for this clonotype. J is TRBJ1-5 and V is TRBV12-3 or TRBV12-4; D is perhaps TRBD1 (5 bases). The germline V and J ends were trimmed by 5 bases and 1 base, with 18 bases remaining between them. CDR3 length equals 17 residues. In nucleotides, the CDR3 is TGTGCCAGCAGTCATGGGCAGGGTTCCGCGAGCAATCAGCCCCAGCATTTT. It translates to CASSHGQGSASNQPQHF.

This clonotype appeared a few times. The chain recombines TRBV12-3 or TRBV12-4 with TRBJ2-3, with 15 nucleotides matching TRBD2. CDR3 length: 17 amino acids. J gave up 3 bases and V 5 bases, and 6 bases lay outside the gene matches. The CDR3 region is CASSPGLAGGRTDTQYF. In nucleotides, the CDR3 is TGTGCCAGCAGTCCGGGACTAGCGGGGGGCCGTACAGATACGCAGTATTTT.

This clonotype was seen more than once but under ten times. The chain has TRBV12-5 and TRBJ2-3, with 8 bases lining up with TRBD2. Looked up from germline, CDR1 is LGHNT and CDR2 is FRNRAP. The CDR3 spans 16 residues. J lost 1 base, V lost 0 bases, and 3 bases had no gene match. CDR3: CASGLVPAGGTDTQYF. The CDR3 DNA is TGTGCTAGTGGTTTGGTACCAGCGGGGGGCACAGATACGCAGTATTTT. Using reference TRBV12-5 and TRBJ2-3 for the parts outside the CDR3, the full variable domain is DARVTQTPRHKVTEMGQEVTMRCQPILGHNTVFWYRQTMMQGLELLAYFRNRAPLDDSGMPKDRFSAEMPDATLATLKIQPSEPRDSAVYFCASGLVPAGGTDTQYFGPGTRLTVL.